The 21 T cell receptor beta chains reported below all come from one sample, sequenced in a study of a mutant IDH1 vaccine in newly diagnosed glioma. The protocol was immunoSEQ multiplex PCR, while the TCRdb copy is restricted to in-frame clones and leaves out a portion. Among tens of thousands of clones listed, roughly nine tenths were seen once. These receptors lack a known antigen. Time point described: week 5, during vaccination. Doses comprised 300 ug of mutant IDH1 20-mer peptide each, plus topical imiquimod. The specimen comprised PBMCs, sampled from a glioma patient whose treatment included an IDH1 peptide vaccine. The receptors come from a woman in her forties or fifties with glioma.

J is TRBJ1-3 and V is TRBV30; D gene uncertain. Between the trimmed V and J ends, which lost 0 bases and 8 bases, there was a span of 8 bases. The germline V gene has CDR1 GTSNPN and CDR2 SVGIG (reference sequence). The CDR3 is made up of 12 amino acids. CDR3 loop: CAWSVLGHTIYF. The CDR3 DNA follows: TGTGCCTGGAGTGTACTTGGCCACACCATATATTTT.

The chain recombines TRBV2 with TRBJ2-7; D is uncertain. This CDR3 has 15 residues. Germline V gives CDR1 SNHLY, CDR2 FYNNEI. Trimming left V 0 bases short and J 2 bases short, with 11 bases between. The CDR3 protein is CASSEAGRRTYEQYF. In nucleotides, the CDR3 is TGTGCCAGCAGTGAAGCAGGCAGGAGAACCTACGAGCAGTACTTC.

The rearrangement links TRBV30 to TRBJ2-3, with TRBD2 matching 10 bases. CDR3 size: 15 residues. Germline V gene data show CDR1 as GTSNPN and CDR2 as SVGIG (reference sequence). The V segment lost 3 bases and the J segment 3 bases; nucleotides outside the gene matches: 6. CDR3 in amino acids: CAWRYPSGRTDTQYF. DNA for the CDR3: TGTGCCTGGAGATACCCTAGCGGGAGAACAGATACGCAGTATTTT.

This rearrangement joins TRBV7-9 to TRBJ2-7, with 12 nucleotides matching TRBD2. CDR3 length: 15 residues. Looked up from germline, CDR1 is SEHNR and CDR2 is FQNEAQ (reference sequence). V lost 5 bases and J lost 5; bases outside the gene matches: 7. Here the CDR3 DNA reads TGTGCCAGCAGCACGACTAGCGGGAGTTCTCACGAGCAGTACTTC. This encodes CASSTTSGSSHEQYF.

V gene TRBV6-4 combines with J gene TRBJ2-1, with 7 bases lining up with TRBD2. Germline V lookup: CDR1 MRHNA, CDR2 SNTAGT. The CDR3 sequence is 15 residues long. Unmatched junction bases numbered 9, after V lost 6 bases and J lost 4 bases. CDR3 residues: CASRKWASGYNEQFF. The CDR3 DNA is TGTGCCAGCAGGAAATGGGCTAGCGGATACAATGAGCAGTTCTTC.

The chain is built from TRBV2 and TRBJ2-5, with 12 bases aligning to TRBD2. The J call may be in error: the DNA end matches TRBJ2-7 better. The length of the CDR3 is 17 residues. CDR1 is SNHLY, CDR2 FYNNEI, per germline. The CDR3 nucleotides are TGTGCCAGCAGTGAACGGGCTAGCGGGAGGGCATCCAACGAGCAGTACTTC. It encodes CASSERASGRASNEQYF.

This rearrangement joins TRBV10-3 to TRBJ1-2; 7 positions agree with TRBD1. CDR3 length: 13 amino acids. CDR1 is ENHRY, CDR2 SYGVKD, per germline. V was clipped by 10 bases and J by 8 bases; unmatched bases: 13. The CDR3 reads CATHGTEEGGYTF. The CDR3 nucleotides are TGTGCCACCCACGGGACAGAGGAAGGCGGCTACACCTTC.

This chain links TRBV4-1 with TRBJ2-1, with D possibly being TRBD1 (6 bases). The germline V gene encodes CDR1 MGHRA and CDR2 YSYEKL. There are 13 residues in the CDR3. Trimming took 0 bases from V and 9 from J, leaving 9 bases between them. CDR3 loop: CASSQDRGFEQFF. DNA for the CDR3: TGCGCCAGCAGCCAAGACAGGGGCTTTGAGCAGTTCTTC.

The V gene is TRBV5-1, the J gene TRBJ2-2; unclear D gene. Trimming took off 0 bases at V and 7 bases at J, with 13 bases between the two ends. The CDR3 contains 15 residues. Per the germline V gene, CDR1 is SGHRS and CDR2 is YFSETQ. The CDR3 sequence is CASSLAVGSIGELFF. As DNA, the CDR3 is TGCGCCAGCAGCTTGGCCGTCGGCAGCATCGGGGAGCTGTTTTTT.

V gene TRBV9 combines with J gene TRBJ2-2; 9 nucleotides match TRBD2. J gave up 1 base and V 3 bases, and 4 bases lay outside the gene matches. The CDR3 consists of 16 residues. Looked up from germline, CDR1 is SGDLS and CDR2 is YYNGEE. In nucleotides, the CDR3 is TGTGCCAGCAGCGAGAGACTAGCGGAGAACACCGGGGAGCTGTTTTTT. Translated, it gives CASSERLAENTGELFF.

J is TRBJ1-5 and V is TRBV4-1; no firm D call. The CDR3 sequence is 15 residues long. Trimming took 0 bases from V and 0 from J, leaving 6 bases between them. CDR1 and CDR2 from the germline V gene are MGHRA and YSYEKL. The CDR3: CASSQEGFSNQPQHF. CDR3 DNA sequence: TGCGCCAGCAGCCAAGAAGGGTTTAGCAATCAGCCCCAGCATTTT.

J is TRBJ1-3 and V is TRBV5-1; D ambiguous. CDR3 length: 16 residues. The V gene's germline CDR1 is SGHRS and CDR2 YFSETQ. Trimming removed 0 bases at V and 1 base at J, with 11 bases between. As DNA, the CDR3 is TGCGCCAGCAGCTTGGAGGCAGTCGTATCTGGAAACACCATATATTTT. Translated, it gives CASSLEAVVSGNTIYF.

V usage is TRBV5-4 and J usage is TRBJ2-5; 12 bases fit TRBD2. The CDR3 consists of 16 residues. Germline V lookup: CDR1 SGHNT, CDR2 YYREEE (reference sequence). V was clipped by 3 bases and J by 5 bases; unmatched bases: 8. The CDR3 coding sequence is TGTGCCAGCAGCTCCACTAGCGGGAGGCTAATGGAGACCCAGTACTTC. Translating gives CASSSTSGRLMETQYF.

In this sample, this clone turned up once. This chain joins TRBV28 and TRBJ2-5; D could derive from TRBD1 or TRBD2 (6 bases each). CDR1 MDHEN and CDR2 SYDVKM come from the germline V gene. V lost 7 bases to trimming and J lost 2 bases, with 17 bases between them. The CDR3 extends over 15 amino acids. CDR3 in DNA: TGTGCCAGCACCGTGTCGGGGGCAGTACAAGAGACCCAGTACTTC. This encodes CASTVSGAVQETQYF.

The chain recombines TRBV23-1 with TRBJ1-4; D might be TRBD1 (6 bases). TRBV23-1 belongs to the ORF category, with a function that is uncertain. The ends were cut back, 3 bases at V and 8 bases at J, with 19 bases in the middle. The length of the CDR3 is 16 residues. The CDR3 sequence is CASSQEAGGKDEKLFF. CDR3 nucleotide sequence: TGCGCCAGCAGTCAGGAGGCTGGGGGCAAGGACGAAAAACTGTTTTTT.

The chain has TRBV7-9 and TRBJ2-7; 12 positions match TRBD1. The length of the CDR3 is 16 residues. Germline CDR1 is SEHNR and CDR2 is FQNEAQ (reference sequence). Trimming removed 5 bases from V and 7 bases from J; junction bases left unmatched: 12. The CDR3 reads CASSLRGGQGAKEQYF. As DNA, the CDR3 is TGTGCCAGCAGCCTGCGAGGGGGACAGGGGGCGAAGGAGCAGTACTTC.

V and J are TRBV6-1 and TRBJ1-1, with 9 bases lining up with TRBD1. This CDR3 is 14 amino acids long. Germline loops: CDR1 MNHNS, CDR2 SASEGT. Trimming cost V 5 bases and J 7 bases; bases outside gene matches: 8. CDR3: CASSRDRVPFEAFF. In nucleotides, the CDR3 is TGTGCCAGCAGTCGGGACAGGGTGCCTTTTGAAGCTTTCTTT.

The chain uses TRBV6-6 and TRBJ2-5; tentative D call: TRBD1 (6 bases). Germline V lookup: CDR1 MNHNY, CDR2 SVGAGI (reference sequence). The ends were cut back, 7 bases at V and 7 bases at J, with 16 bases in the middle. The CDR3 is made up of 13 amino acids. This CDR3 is CASIVREGGTQYF. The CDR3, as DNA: TGTGCCAGCATAGTTCGGGAAGGGGGGACCCAGTACTTC.

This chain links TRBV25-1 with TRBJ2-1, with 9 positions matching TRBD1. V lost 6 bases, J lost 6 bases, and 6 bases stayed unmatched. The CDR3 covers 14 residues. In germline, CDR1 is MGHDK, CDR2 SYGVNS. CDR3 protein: CASRGQGSVNEQFF. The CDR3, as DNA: TGTGCCAGCAGAGGACAGGGGAGCGTCAATGAGCAGTTCTTC.

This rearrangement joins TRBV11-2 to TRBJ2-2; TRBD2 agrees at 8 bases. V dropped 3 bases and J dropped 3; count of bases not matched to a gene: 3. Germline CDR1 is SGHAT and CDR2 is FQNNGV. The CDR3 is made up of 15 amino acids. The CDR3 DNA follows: TGTGCCAGCAGCTTGTCTAGCGGGCACACCGGGGAGCTGTTTTTT. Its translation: CASSLSSGHTGELFF.

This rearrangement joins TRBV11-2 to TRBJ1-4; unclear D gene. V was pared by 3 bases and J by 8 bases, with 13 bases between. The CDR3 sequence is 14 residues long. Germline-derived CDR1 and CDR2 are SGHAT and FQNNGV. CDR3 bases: TGTGCCAGCAGCTTCCAGCGATTCCAGGAAAAACTGTTTTTT. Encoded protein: CASSFQRFQEKLFF.